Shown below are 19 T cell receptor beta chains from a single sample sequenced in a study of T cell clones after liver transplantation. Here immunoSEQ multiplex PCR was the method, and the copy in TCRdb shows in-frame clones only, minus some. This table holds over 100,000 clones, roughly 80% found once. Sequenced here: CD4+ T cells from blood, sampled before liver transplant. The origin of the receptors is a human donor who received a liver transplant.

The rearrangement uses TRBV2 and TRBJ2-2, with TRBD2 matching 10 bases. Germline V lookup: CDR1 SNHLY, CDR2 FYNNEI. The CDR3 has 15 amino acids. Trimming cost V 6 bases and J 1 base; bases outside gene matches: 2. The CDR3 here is CASRASGGNTGELFF. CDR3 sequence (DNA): TGTGCCAGCAGGGCTAGCGGGGGGAACACCGGGGAGCTGTTTTTT. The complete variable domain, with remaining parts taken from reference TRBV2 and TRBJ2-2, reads EPEVTQTPSHQVTQMGQEVILRCVPISNHLYFYWYRQILGQKVEFLVSFYNNEISEKSEIFDDQFSVERPDGSNFTLKIRSTKLEDSAMYFCASRASGGNTGELFFGEGSRLTVL.

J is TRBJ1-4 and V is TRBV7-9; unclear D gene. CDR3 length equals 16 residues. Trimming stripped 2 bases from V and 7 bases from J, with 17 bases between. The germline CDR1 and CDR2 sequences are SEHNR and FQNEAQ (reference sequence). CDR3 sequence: CASSLFSGPVVEKLFF. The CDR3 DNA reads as TGTGCCAGCAGCTTATTTTCGGGTCCAGTGGTTGAAAAACTGTTTTTT.

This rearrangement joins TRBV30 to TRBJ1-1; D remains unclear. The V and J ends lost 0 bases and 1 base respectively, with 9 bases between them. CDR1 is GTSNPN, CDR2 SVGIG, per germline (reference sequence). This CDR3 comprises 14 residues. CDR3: CAWSVLLTNTEAFF. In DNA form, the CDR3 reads TGTGCCTGGAGTGTCCTACTAACGAACACTGAAGCTTTCTTT.

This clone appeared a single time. CDR3 sequence: CASSSWGTGPGSEAFF. Written as DNA, the CDR3 is TGTGCCAGCAGCTCCTGGGGGACAGGCCCAGGGTCTGAAGCTTTCTTT. This chain uses TRBV7-2 with TRBJ1-1; 8 nucleotides line up with TRBD1. With V trimmed by 4 bases and J by 6 bases, 13 bases remained unmatched. There are 16 residues in the CDR3. Germline V CDR1 and CDR2: SGHTA, FQGNSA.

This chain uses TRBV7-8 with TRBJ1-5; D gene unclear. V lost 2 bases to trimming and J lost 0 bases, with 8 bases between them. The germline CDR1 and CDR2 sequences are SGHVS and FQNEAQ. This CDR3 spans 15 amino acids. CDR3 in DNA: TGTGCCAGCAGCTTACAGAGCGTTAGCAATCAGCCCCAGCATTTT. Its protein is CASSLQSVSNQPQHF.

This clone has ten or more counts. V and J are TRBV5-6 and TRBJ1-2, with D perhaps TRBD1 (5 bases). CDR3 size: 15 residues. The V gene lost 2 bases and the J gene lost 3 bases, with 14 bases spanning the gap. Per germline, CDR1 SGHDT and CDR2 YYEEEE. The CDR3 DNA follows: TGTGCCAGCAGCTTTTTGTACAGGCAGGACTATGGCTACACCTTC. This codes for CASSFLYRQDYGYTF. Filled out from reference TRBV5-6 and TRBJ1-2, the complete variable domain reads DAGVTQSPTHLIKTRGQQVTLRCSPKSGHDTVSWYQQALGQGPQFIFQYYEEEERQRGNFPDRFSGHQFPNYSSELNVNALLLGDSALYLCASSFLYRQDYGYTFGSGTRLTVV.

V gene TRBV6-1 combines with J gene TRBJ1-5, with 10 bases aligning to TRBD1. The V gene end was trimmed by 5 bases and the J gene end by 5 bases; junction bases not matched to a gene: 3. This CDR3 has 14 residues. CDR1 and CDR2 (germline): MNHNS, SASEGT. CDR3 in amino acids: CASSWTGGDQPQHF. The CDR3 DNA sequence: TGTGCCAGCAGTTGGACAGGGGGGGATCAGCCCCAGCATTTT.

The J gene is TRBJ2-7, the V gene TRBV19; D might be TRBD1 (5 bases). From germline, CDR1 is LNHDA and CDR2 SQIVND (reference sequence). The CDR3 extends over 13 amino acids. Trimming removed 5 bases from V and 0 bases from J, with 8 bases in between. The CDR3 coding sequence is TGTGCCAGTAGTCGGCAGGGCTCCTACGAGCAGTACTTC. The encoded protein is CASSRQGSYEQYF.

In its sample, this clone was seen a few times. The CDR3 sequence: CASSEDRTGELFF. The CDR3 DNA reads TGCGCCAGCAGCGAAGACAGAACCGGGGAGCTGTTTTTT. The V and J genes are TRBV5-1 and TRBJ2-2; TRBD1 might be the D (5 bases). The V gene lost 4 bases and the J gene lost 5 bases, with 9 bases spanning the gap. CDR1 SGHRS and CDR2 YFSETQ come from the germline V gene. The CDR3 runs 13 residues. The entire variable domain, with the rest obtained from reference TRBV5-1 and TRBJ2-2, is as follows: KAGVTQTPRYLIKTRGQQVTLSCSPISGHRSVSWYQQTPGQGLQFLFEYFSETQRNKGNFPGRFSGRQFSNSRSEMNVSTLELGDSALYLCASSEDRTGELFFGEGSRLTVL.

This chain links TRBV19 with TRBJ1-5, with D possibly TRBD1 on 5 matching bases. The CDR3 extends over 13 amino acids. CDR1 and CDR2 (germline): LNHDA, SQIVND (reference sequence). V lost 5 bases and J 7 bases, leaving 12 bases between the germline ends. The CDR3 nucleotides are TGTGCCAGTAGTCCTCAGGGTGGACAGCCCCAGCATTTT. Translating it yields CASSPQGGQPQHF.

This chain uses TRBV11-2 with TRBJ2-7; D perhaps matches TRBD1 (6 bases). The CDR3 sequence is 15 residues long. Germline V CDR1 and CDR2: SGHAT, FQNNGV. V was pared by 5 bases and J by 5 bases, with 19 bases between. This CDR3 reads CASSLSDSQGNEQYF. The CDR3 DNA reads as TGTGCCAGCAGCCTCTCGGACTCGCAGGGGAACGAGCAGTACTTC.

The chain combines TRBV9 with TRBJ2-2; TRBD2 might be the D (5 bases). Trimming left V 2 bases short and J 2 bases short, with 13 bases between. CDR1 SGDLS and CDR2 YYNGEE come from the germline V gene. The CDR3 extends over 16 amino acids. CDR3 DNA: TGTGCCAGCAGCGTCAAGGGAGCCGCAAACACCGGGGAGCTGTTTTTT. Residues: CASSVKGAANTGELFF.

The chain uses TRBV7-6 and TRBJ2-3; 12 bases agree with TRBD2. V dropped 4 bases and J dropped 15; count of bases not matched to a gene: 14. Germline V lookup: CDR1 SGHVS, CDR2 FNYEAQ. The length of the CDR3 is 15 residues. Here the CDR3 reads CASSSWTSGTPSTYF. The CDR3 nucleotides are TGTGCCAGCAGCTCCTGGACTAGCGGGACACCAAGCACCTATTTT.

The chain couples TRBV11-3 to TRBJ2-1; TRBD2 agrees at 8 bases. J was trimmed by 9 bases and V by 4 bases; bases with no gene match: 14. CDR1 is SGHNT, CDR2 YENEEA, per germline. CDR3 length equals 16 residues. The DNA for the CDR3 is TGTGCCAGCAGCTCCGGCGGAGGGACTAGGCTAGGTGAGCAGTTCTTC. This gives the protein CASSSGGGTRLGEQFF.

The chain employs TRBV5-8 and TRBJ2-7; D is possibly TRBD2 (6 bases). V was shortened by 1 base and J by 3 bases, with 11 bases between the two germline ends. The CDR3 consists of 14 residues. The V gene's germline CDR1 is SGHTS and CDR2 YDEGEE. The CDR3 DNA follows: TGTGCCAGCAGCTTGTTAGGGACTCGCTACGAGCAGTACTTC. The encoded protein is CASSLLGTRYEQYF.

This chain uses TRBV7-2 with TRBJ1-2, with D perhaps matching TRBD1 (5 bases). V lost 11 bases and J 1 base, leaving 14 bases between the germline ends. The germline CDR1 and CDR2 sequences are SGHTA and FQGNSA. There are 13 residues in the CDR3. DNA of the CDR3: TGTGCCCGTGGGAGGGACTTTAACTATGGCTACACCTTC. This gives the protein CARGRDFNYGYTF. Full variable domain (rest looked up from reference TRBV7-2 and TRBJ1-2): GAGVSQSPSNKVTEKGKDVELRCDPISGHTALYWYRQSLGQGLEFLIYFQGNSAPDKSGLPSDRFSAERTGGSVSTLTIQRTQQEDSAVYLCARGRDFNYGYTFGSGTRLTVV.

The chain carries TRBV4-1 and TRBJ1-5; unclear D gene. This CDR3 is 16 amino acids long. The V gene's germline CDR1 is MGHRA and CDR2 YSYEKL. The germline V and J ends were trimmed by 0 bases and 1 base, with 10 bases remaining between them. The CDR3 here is CASSQDLGASNQPQHF. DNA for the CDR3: TGCGCCAGCAGCCAAGATTTGGGCGCGAGCAATCAGCCCCAGCATTTT.

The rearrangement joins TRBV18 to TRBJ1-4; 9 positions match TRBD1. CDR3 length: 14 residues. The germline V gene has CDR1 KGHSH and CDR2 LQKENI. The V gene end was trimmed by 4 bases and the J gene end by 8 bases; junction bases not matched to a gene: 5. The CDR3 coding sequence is TGTGCCAGCTCACTGGGACAGGGTTTGGAAAAACTGTTTTTT. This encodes CASSLGQGLEKLFF. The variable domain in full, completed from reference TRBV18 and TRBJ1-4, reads NAGVMQNPRHLVRRRGQEARLRCSPMKGHSHVYWYRQLPEEGLKFMVYLQKENIIDESGMPKERFSAEFPKEGPSILRIQQVVRGDSAAYFCASSLGQGLEKLFFGSGTQLSVL.

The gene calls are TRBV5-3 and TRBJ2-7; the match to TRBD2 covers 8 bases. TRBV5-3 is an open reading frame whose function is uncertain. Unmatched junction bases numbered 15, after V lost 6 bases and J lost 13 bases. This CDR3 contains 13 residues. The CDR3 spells CARNSGGTPPLYF. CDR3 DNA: TGTGCCAGAAACTCGGGAGGGACTCCCCCTCTCTACTTC.